What follows describes a single TCR beta chain. This entry comes from a study of blood T cell repertoires in COVID-19. As for the study in general: The origin of the acute and convalescent COVID-19 samples was the United States, Italy and Spain. The cDNA or gDNA used as material had been derived from T cells, B-cell-depleted T cells, or PBMCs.

This CDR3 contains 15 residues. V was trimmed by 1 base and J by 5 bases, leaving 12 bases between them. CDR1 and CDR2 (germline): KGHSH, LQKENI. Original handling: Scientists estimated how many nucleated cells there were by amplifying reference gene primers. Profiling relied on immunoSEQ multiplex PCR, and the TCRdb table lists in-frame clones only, not all of them. For V, J and clone size, that table is used; D and trimming come from the DNA. The data hold about 270,000 clones, with about 76% observed a single time. This rearrangement joins TRBV18 to TRBJ1-5; TRBD1 might be the D (6 bases). The sequenced sample consisted of peripheral blood. This TCR derives from a woman in her sixties or seventies with active or convalescent COVID-19. CDR3 residues: CASSPQSTGDQPQHF. The CDR3, as DNA: TGTGCCAGCTCACCACAGTCGACAGGAGATCAGCCCCAGCATTTT.